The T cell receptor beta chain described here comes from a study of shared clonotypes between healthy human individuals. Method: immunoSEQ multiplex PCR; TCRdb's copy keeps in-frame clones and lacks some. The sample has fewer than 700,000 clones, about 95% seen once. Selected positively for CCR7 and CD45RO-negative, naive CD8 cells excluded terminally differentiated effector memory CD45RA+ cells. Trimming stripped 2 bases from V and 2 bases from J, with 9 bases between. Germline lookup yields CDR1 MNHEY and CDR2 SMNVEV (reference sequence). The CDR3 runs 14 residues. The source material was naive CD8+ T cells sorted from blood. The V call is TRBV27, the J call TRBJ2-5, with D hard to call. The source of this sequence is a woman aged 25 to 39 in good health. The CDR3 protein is CASSLGRRQETQYF. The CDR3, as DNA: TGTGCCAGCAGTTTAGGAAGAAGGCAAGAGACCCAGTACTTC.